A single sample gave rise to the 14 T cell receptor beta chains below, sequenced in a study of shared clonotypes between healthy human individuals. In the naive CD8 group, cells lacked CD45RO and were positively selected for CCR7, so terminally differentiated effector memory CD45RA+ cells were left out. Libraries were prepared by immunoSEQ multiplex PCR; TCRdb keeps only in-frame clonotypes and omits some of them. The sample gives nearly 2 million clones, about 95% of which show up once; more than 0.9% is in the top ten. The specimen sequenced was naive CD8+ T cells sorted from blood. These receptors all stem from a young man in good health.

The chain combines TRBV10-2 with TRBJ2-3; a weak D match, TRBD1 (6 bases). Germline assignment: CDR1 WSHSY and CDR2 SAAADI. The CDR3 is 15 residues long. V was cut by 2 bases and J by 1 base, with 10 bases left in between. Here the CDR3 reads CASSEQGLGTDTQYF. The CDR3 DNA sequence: TGCGCCAGCAGTGAGCAGGGGCTTGGCACAGATACGCAGTATTTT.

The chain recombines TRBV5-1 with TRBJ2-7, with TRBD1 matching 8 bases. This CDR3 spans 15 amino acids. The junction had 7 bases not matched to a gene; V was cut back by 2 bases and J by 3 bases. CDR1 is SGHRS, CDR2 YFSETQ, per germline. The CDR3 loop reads CASSFRQGTFYEQYF. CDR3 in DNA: TGCGCCAGCAGCTTTCGACAGGGGACCTTCTACGAGCAGTACTTC.

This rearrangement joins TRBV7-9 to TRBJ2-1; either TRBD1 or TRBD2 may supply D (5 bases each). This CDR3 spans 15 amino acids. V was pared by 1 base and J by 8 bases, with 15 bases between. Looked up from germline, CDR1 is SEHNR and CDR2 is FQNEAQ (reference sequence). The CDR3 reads CASSLEGRERYEQFF. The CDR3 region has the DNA TGTGCCAGCAGCTTAGAAGGCAGGGAGCGATATGAGCAGTTCTTC.

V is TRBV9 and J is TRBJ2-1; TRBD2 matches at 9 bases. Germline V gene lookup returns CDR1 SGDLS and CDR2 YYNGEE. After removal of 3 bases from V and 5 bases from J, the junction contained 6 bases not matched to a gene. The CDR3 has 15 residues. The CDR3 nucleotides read TGTGCCAGCAGCGGGGGACTAGCAGGGCACAATGAGCAGTTCTTC. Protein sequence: CASSGGLAGHNEQFF.

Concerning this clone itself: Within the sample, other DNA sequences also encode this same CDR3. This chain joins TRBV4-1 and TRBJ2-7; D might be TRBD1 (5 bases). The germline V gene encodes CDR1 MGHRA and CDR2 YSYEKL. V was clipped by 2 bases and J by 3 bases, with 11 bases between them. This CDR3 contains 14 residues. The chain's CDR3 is CASSQRQGGYEQYF. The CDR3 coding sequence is TGCGCCAGCAGCCAACGCCAGGGCGGCTACGAGCAGTACTTC.

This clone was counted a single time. Here the CDR3 DNA reads TGTGCCAGTAGTAATCGAGGTGCAGGGCTAGGGGAGCAGTACTTC. This encodes CASSNRGAGLGEQYF. The chain is built from TRBV19 and TRBJ2-7; tentatively, D is TRBD1 (5 bases). Germline values: CDR1 LNHDA, CDR2 SQIVND (reference sequence). The CDR3 has 15 amino acids. Trimming cost V 4 bases and J 7 bases, with 20 bases left between them.

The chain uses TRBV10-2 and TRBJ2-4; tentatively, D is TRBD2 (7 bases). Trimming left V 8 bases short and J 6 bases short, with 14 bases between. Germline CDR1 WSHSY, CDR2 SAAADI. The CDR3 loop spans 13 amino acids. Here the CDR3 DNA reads TGCGCCAGCCATGAGGGGGGGTCAAACATTCAGTACTTC. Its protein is CASHEGGSNIQYF.

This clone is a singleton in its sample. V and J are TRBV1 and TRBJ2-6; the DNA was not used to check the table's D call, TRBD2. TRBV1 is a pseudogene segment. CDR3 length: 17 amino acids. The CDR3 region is CTSSGPGLVSGANVLTF. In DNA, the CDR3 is TGCACCAGCAGCGGGCCGGGATTAGTATCTGGGGCCAACGTCCTGACTTTC.

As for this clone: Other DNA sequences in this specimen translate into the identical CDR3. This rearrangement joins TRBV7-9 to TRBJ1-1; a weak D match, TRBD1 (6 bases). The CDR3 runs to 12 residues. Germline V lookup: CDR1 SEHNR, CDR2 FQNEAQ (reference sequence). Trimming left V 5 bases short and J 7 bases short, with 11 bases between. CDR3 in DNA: TGTGCCAGCAGCCTAGGGGGAGATGAAGCTTTCTTT. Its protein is CASSLGGDEAFF. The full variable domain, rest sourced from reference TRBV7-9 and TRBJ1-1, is DTGVSQNPRHKITKRGQNVTFRCDPISEHNRLYWYRQTLGQGPEFLTYFQNEAQLEKSRLLSDRFSAERPKGSFSTLEIQRTEQGDSAMYLCASSLGGDEAFFGQGTRLTVV.

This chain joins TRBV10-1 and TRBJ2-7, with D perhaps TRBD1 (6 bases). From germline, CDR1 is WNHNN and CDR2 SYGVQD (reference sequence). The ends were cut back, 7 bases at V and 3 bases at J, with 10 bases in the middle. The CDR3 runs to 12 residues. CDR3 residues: CASNRGHYEQYF. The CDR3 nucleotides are TGCGCCAGCAACCGGGGACACTACGAGCAGTACTTC.

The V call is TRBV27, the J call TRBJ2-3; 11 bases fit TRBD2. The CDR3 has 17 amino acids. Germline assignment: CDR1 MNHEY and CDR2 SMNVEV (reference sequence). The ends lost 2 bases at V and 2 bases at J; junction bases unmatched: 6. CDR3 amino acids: CASSLPRLAGITDTQYF. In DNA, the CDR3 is TGTGCCAGCAGTTTACCCCGACTAGCGGGGATCACAGATACGCAGTATTTT.

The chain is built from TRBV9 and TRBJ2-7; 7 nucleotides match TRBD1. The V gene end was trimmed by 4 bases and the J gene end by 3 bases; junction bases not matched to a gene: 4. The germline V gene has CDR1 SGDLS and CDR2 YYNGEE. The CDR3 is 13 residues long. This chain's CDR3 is CASSLGDSYEQYF. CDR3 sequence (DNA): TGTGCCAGCAGCCTAGGGGACAGCTACGAGCAGTACTTC.

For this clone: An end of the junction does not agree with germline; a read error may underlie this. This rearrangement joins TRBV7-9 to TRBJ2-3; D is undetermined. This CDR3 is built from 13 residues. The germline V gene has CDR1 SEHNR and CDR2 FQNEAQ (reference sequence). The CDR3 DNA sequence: TGTGCCAGCAGCATAGCAGTGACAGATACGCAGTATTTT. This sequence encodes CASSIAVTDTQYF.

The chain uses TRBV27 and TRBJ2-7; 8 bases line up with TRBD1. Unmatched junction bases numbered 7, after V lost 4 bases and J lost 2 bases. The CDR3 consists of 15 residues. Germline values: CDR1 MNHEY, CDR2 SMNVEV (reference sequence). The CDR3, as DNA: TGTGCCAGCAGTTCCCGGACAGGGATCCCCTACGAGCAGTACTTC. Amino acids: CASSSRTGIPYEQYF.